The entry below describes one T cell receptor beta chain. It lacks a known antigen. Per-nucleotide qualities are absent, and no much larger clonotype sits a single base away. This sample was taken from a study of blood T cell repertoires in COVID-19 (dated by TCRdb to the early 2020s). Background for the entire study: Collaborator samples came from the United States, Italy and Spain and covered acute and convalescent phases of COVID-19. The prospective study material was composed of cDNA or gDNA derived from T cells, B-cell-depleted T cells, or PBMCs. Deeply sampled blood TCRbeta repertoires from subjects exposed to, actively infected with, or recovered from COVID-19 were included in the dataset. The repertoires were released in a freely available public database intended as a resource for research on the immune response to SARS-CoV-2. The samples were drawn from the first 160 participants of the ongoing ImmuneRACE study and from some 1,300 subjects provided by 6 global collaborators. Nearly every sample came with metadata listing a de-identified subject ID, COVID-19 status, age in years and sex. Where available, HLA class I and class II types were taken from metadata supplied by the sample provider and were not determined by assay-based typing.

TCRbeta CDR3 regions were amplified from genomic DNA by means of the immunoSEQ Assay, a bias-controlled multiplex PCR. The paper's processing steps were these. Within the assay, amplification of reference gene primers was used to estimate how many nucleated cells each sample contained. To quantify the absolute abundance of each unique TCRbeta CDR3 rearrangement, sequence reads were collapsed and filtered. For each sample, productive Simpson clonality was calculated as the square root of Simpson's diversity index across productive rearrangements. TCRdb limited this immuneACCESS table to in-frame rearrangements with V and J called. A share of clones is missing; checked studies link under half to unresolved V genes, and the rest is unexplained. V, J and clone size derive from that table, while D and trimming were established from the DNA sequence. The sample contains around 480,000 clones, roughly nine tenths of them found a single time. The biggest ten clones account for 0.7% of the sample.

Enrolling through a virtual design, the prospective study's participants ranged in age from roughly 18 to 100 years and lived across 24 United States geographic areas. In the prospective study, cohorts were assigned on the basis of participant-reported clinical history obtained from a screening survey and a study questionnaire. Recovered participants in ImmuneRACE Cohort 3 were defined as having two consecutive negative NP/OP PCR tests, clearance from a healthcare professional, or resolution of symptoms. In the prospective study, mobile phlebotomists collected whole blood, serum and a nasopharyngeal or oropharyngeal swab from each participant. Prospective study participants could optionally give additional blood draws and questionnaires over a 2-month period. Before DNA extraction, blood samples from the prospective study were shipped at room temperature or frozen. What the authors observed across the whole study: Clinical and demographic metadata were provided uncurated, with the amount varying by source and participant.

The origin of this receptor is a woman aged 18-30 years who had recovered from COVID-19. Sample: PBMCs or T cells enriched from blood (not recorded which).

The DNA sequence is TGCAGCGTTGATCAGGGGGATGGCTACACCTTC. This codes for CSVDQGDGYTF. This sequence uses TRBV29-1 and TRBJ1-2; TRBD1 agrees with 7 junctional bases. Sequences SQVTM (CDR1) and ANQGSEA (CDR2) are obtained from the germline V gene. Trimming accounts for 3 bases at V and 6 bases at J, while the number of junction bases matched to no gene is 1. The CDR3 measures 11 amino acids from cysteine to phenylalanine. Here the CDR3 DNA is all that survives: 33 bases in frame from base 1. Where the CDR3 stops, the reference TRBV29-1 and TRBJ1-2 genes take over; the full variable domain is SAVISQKPSRDICQRGTSLTIQCQVDSQVTMMFWYRQQPGQSLTLIATANQGSEATYESGFVIDKFPISRPNLTFSTLTVSNMSPEDSSIYLCSVDQGDGYTFGSGTRLTVV.